This record looks at one T cell receptor beta chain sequence and its context. These data belong to a study of OX40 agonist ivuxolimab in advanced cancers. On the study more broadly: Cohort: roughly 79% men, mean age about 62, aged roughly 20 to 79.

Method: immunoSEQ multiplex PCR; TCRdb's copy keeps in-frame clones and lacks some. The sample comprises about 18,000 clones, 65% to 80% of which are singletons, and roughly 20% rests with the top ten. V shed 4 bases and J 9 bases; nucleotides not matched to a gene: 5. This CDR3 is 13 amino acids long. Germline values: CDR1 SQVTM, CDR2 ANQGSEA. The sample consisted of CD4+ or CD8+ T cells sorted from blood, taken in a trial of the OX40 agonist ivuxolimab. This receptor was taken from an adult with an advanced solid tumor such as melanoma, head and neck, liver or kidney cancer. The chain is built from TRBV29-1 and TRBJ2-1; the match to TRBD2 covers 11 bases. CDR3 nucleotide sequence: TGCAGCGTTGTAGCGGGAGGGCCGGGTGAGCAGTTCTTC. This codes for CSVVAGGPGEQFF.